The T cell receptor beta chain described here comes from a study of memory CD4+ T cells and cytomegalovirus serostatus. On the study more broadly: Healthy Belgian adult donors included roughly ten CMV-positive and 24 CMV-negative people.

V gave up 1 base and J gave up 6 bases; unmatched junction bases: 6. Germline CDR1 reads SGHNT; CDR2 reads YYREEE (reference sequence). CDR3 length equals 15 residues. Single viable CD3+CD4+CD8-CD45RO+ cells were sorted as the memory CD4+ T cells. Serum IgG to CMV pp150, pp28, p38 and p52 defined serostatus. Sequencing was performed with immunoSEQ multiplex PCR; in TCRdb, only in-frame clones are kept and a portion is missing. The sample has approximately 65,000 clones, about 74% seen once. Input material: memory CD4+ T cells from blood. The gene calls are TRBV5-4 and TRBJ2-2, with TRBD1 matching over 7 bases. The clonotype comes from an adult in good health and CMV-seronegative. The CDR3 is CASSLSRQGAGELFF. For the CDR3, the DNA is TGTGCCAGCAGCTTGAGTCGCCAGGGGGCCGGGGAGCTGTTTTTT.